Sequencing of this T cell receptor beta chain was carried out in a study of cytomegalovirus exposure and HLA in healthy donors. Across the whole study: A subsequent analysis reported that the roughly 120 validation repertoires were produced on the same platform that had also been used for the roughly 670 first-cohort repertoires. Findings and caveats of the study: TCR clusters originating in the first cohort tended to co-occur in the roughly 120 validation repertoires, according to a later analysis. Among TCR beta chains, those listed as cytomegalovirus-associated numbered more than 150.

Generated by immunoSEQ multiplex PCR, the TCRdb table keeps only in-frame clones and is missing some. The data show approximately 97,000 clones, approximately 94% seen once. Germline V lookup: CDR1 MNHEY, CDR2 SVGAGI. This CDR3 spans 14 amino acids. V lost 11 bases to trimming and J lost 2 bases, with 19 bases between them. Worth noting for this clone: The antigen is not known.

The rearrangement joins TRBV6-5 to TRBJ2-7, with a tentative D call TRBD2 (6 bases). Sequences were obtained from PBMCs. This sequence originates from a woman aged 18-29 years in good health and CMV-seronegative. CDR3 protein: CAAGPGLGAYEQYF. The DNA for the CDR3 is TGTGCCGCGGGGCCCGGCCTAGGGGCCTACGAGCAGTACTTC.